The text below deals with one TCR beta chain. Its antigen is as yet unknown. This CDR3 has 13 residues. Germline assignment: CDR1 KGHSH and CDR2 LQKENI. Trimming shortened V by 1 base and J by 4 bases, and 6 bases separated the two germline ends. This sample is drawn from a study of radiotherapy plus CTLA-4 blockade in lung cancer. Overall study context: For 18% of patients, objective responses occurred, and around 31% had disease control.

Profiled with immunoSEQ multiplex PCR; TCRdb holds only in-frame clones, not every one. The data show about 49,000 clones, 70% to 90% seen once. Study-level points and caveats: TCR clones of tumor origin grew in blood after radiotherapy plus ipilimumab. Early shifts in blood T cell clones, with interferon-beta, reportedly predicted response best.

This material consisted of peripheral blood, taken from a patient treated with radiotherapy plus ipilimumab. The source is a human donor with non-small cell lung cancer whose response to radiotherapy plus ipilimumab could not be evaluated. This sequence joins TRBV18 and TRBJ2-3; no reliable D call. The CDR3 is CASSPRSPDTQYF. CDR3 nucleotides: TGTGCCAGCTCACCACGAAGCCCAGATACGCAGTATTTT.